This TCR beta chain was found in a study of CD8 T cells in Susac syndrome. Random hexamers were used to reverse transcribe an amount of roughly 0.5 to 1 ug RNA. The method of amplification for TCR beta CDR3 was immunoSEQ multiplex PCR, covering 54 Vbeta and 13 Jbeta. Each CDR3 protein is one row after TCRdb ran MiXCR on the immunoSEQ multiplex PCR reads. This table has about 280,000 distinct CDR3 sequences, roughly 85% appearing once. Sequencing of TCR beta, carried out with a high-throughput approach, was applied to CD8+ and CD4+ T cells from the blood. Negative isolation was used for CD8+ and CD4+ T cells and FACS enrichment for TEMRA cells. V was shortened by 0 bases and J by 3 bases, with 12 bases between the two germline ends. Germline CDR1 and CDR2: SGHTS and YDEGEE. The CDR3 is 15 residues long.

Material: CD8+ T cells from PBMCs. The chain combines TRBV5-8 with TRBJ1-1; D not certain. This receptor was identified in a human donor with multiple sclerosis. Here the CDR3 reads CASSLEPRPYTEAFF. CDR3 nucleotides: TGTGCCAGCAGCTTGGAGCCCAGACCGTACACTGAAGCTTTCTTT.